A selection of T cell receptor beta chains follows, all from one sample in a study of T cell responses to AZD1222 COVID-19 vaccine. The protocol was immunoSEQ multiplex PCR, while the TCRdb copy is restricted to in-frame clones and leaves out a portion. The sample contains tens of thousands of clones, 80% to 85% of which appear only once. The sample consisted of peripheral blood, taken on day 0 of AZD1222 vaccination. The source is an adult in good health. Both conserved end residues are part of each CDR3. D genes are given only for firm matches. Expanded clones get a size class; other rows say once, few or many, or leave the size out.

clone_size: .; j_call: TRBJ2-2; v_call: TRBV9; d_call: .; cdr3_nt: TGTGCCAGCAGCGAAAGGGGCAACACCGGGGAGCTGTTTTTT; cdr3_aa: CASSERGNTGELFF
clone_size: .; j_call: TRBJ2-3; v_call: TRBV27; d_call: TRBD2; cdr3_nt: TGTGCCAGCAGTCAGAGGACTAGCTCGAGCACAGATACGCAGTATTTT; cdr3_aa: CASSQRTSSSTDTQYF
clone_size: .; j_call: TRBJ1-3; v_call: TRBV19; d_call: .; cdr3_nt: TGTGCCAGTAGGCGGATATCCTCTGGAAACACCATATATTTT; cdr3_aa: CASRRISSGNTIYF
clone_size: .; j_call: TRBJ1-4; v_call: TRBV21-1; d_call: .; cdr3_nt: TGTGCCAGCAGCAACCAGGGGGCAACTAATGAAAAACTGTTTTTT; cdr3_aa: CASSNQGATNEKLFF
clone_size: .; j_call: TRBJ2-3; v_call: TRBV4-2; d_call: .; cdr3_nt: TGTGCCAGCAGCCAAAGTTGGGGGGCTGACACAGATACGCAGTATTTT; cdr3_aa: CASSQSWGADTDTQYF
clone_size: .; j_call: TRBJ1-4; v_call: TRBV30; d_call: TRBD1; cdr3_nt: TGTGCCTGGATGGCAGGGGGTGAAAAACTGTTTTTT; cdr3_aa: CAWMAGGEKLFF
clone_size: .; j_call: TRBJ1-1; v_call: TRBV28; d_call: .; cdr3_nt: TGTGCCAGCAGTTTATTACGGTCGGGGCCCACTGAAGCTTTCTTT; cdr3_aa: CASSLLRSGPTEAFF
clone_size: .; j_call: TRBJ2-5; v_call: TRBV28; d_call: .; cdr3_nt: TGTGCCAGCAGGGTAGGCCCAGAACAAGAGACCCAGTACTTC; cdr3_aa: CASRVGPEQETQYF
clone_size: .; j_call: TRBJ2-1; v_call: TRBV7-2; d_call: TRBD1; cdr3_nt: TGTGCCAGCAGCCCCCGACAGGGGAACAATGAGCAGTTCTTC; cdr3_aa: CASSPRQGNNEQFF
clone_size: few; j_call: TRBJ1-4; v_call: TRBV24-1; d_call: .; cdr3_nt: TGTGCCACCCAGCGGGCGGGGAATGAAAAACTGTTTTTT; cdr3_aa: CATQRAGNEKLFF
clone_size: .; j_call: TRBJ2-7; v_call: TRBV6-5; d_call: .; cdr3_nt: TGTGCCAGCAGTTCGGGCCTCGAGCAGTACTTC; cdr3_aa: CASSSGLEQYF
clone_size: .; j_call: TRBJ2-7; v_call: TRBV11-2; d_call: TRBD2; cdr3_nt: TGTGCCAGCAGTTCTAGCGGGAGTTTGGGGGAGCAGTACTTC; cdr3_aa: CASSSSGSLGEQYF
clone_size: .; j_call: TRBJ1-1; v_call: TRBV28; d_call: TRBD1; cdr3_nt: TGTGCCAGCAGTTTCCTACCGGGACAGGGGGCCGAGGGTGAAGCTTTCTTT; cdr3_aa: CASSFLPGQGAEGEAFF
clone_size: .; j_call: TRBJ1-4; v_call: TRBV19; d_call: .; cdr3_nt: TGTGCCAGTAGTGCGTCGGGTTCTAATGAAAAACTGTTTTTT; cdr3_aa: CASSASGSNEKLFF
clone_size: .; j_call: TRBJ2-3; v_call: TRBV18; d_call: TRBD1; cdr3_nt: TGTGCCAGCTCAGCGACCCCGGGACAGGGGGCAGATACGCAGTATTTT; cdr3_aa: CASSATPGQGADTQYF
clone_size: .; j_call: TRBJ2-7; v_call: TRBV19; d_call: .; cdr3_nt: TGTGCCAGTAGTACCACGGGTGCACCCTACGAGCAGTACTTC; cdr3_aa: CASSTTGAPYEQYF
clone_size: once; j_call: TRBJ2-2; v_call: TRBV7-3; d_call: .; cdr3_nt: TGTGCCAGCAGCGGGGTGCCCGCGAACACCGGGGAGCTGTTTTTT; cdr3_aa: CASSGVPANTGELFF
clone_size: few; j_call: TRBJ1-5; v_call: TRBV27; d_call: .; cdr3_nt: TGTGCCAGCAGTCCAGGGCGGCTAACCCAAAATCAGCCCCAGCATTTT; cdr3_aa: CASSPGRLTQNQPQHF
clone_size: .; j_call: TRBJ1-6; v_call: TRBV19; d_call: .; cdr3_nt: TGTGCCAGTAGTATCAAACAGGTGAATTCACCCCTCCACTTT; cdr3_aa: CASSIKQVNSPLHF
clone_size: .; j_call: TRBJ1-1; v_call: TRBV20-1; d_call: TRBD1; cdr3_nt: TGCAGTGCTAGTCGACAGGGCACTGAAGCTTTCTTT; cdr3_aa: CSASRQGTEAFF
clone_size: .; j_call: TRBJ2-7; v_call: TRBV27; d_call: TRBD2; cdr3_nt: TGTGCCAGCAGTTTGGCGGGAGTCTACGAGCAGTACTTC; cdr3_aa: CASSLAGVYEQYF
clone_size: once; j_call: TRBJ2-7; v_call: TRBV11-1; d_call: .; cdr3_nt: TGTGCCAGCAGCTTAAGGGGCTACTACGAGCAGTACTTC; cdr3_aa: CASSLRGYYEQYF
clone_size: .; j_call: TRBJ2-1; v_call: TRBV7-3; d_call: TRBD2; cdr3_nt: TGTGCCAGCAGCATTAGCGGGGGGCTCCGCCATGAGCAGTTCTTC; cdr3_aa: CASSISGGLRHEQFF
clone_size: once; j_call: TRBJ2-7; v_call: TRBV7-6; d_call: TRBD2; cdr3_nt: TGTGCCAGCAGCTCTTTTTCCGGGAGGGCTGACTACGAGCAGTACTTC; cdr3_aa: CASSSFSGRADYEQYF
clone_size: .; j_call: TRBJ1-2; v_call: TRBV25-1; d_call: TRBD1; cdr3_nt: TGTGCCAGCAGTGGGCAGGGGGGACCGTTTAACTATGGCTACACCTTC; cdr3_aa: CASSGQGGPFNYGYTF
clone_size: .; j_call: TRBJ1-1; v_call: TRBV11-1; d_call: .; cdr3_nt: TGTGCCAGCAGGGGCGTCCCCGGGAACACTGAAGCTTTCTTT; cdr3_aa: CASRGVPGNTEAFF
clone_size: .; j_call: TRBJ1-2; v_call: TRBV19; d_call: .; cdr3_nt: TGTGCCAGTAGTTCAGGACAGCTTGGCTACACCTTC; cdr3_aa: CASSSGQLGYTF
clone_size: once; j_call: TRBJ2-3; v_call: TRBV6-2/TRBV6-3; d_call: .; cdr3_nt: TGTGCCAGCAGTTACATGCGGGGGCCTAGCACAGATACGCAGTATTTT; cdr3_aa: CASSYMRGPSTDTQYF
clone_size: .; j_call: TRBJ2-3; v_call: TRBV19; d_call: TRBD1; cdr3_nt: TGTGCCAGTAGTAGGACAGGGGTTGGGGATACGCAGTATTTT; cdr3_aa: CASSRTGVGDTQYF
clone_size: .; j_call: TRBJ1-1; v_call: TRBV24-1; d_call: TRBD1; cdr3_nt: TGTGCCACCAGTGATGGACAGGGCTGGAACACTGAAGCTTTCTTT; cdr3_aa: CATSDGQGWNTEAFF
clone_size: .; j_call: TRBJ2-1; v_call: TRBV10-1; d_call: TRBD2; cdr3_nt: TGCGCCAGCAGTGACCTAGCGGGAGGCAATGAGCAGTTCTTC; cdr3_aa: CASSDLAGGNEQFF
clone_size: .; j_call: TRBJ2-3; v_call: TRBV29-1; d_call: .; cdr3_nt: TGCAGCGTTGTAGGAGCGGGCGGTTCTAGCACAGATACGCAGTATTTT; cdr3_aa: CSVVGAGGSSTDTQYF
clone_size: .; j_call: TRBJ1-1; v_call: TRBV27; d_call: TRBD1; cdr3_nt: TGTGCCAGCAGTGGTACAGGGGGCGCCCGTACTGAAGCTTTCTTT; cdr3_aa: CASSGTGGARTEAFF
clone_size: .; j_call: TRBJ2-7; v_call: TRBV29-1; d_call: .; cdr3_nt: TGCAGCGGGTTCCGGGCCGGATCCTACGAGCAGTACTTC; cdr3_aa: CSGFRAGSYEQYF
clone_size: .; j_call: TRBJ2-1; v_call: TRBV2; d_call: .; cdr3_nt: TGTGCCAGCAGTGGAGCCGGGAATGAGCAGTTCTTC; cdr3_aa: CASSGAGNEQFF
clone_size: .; j_call: TRBJ1-2; v_call: TRBV7-2; d_call: .; cdr3_nt: TGTGCCAGCAGCTCCTACGCCAGGGAAGTTGGCTACACCTTC; cdr3_aa: CASSSYAREVGYTF
clone_size: .; j_call: TRBJ2-2; v_call: TRBV15; d_call: TRBD1; cdr3_nt: TGTGCCACCAGCGGACCGGCGATGACAGGGCTTACCGGGGAGCTGTTTTTT; cdr3_aa: CATSGPAMTGLTGELFF
clone_size: few; j_call: TRBJ1-5; v_call: TRBV6-5; d_call: .; cdr3_nt: TGTGCCAGCAGTTACTCTGGTTCTCAGCCCCAGCATTTT; cdr3_aa: CASSYSGSQPQHF
clone_size: .; j_call: TRBJ1-3; v_call: TRBV2; d_call: TRBD1; cdr3_nt: TGTGCCAGCAGGGCGACAGGGACTGGAAACACCATATATTTT; cdr3_aa: CASRATGTGNTIYF
clone_size: .; j_call: TRBJ1-3; v_call: TRBV6-6; d_call: TRBD1; cdr3_nt: TGTGCCAGCAGGGGATCGACAGGGAAGATCGGAAACACCATATATTTT; cdr3_aa: CASRGSTGKIGNTIYF
clone_size: .; j_call: TRBJ1-3; v_call: TRBV5-8; d_call: .; cdr3_nt: TGTGCCAGCAGCCTAACGACAGTCCACTCTGGAAACACCATATATTTT; cdr3_aa: CASSLTTVHSGNTIYF
clone_size: .; j_call: TRBJ2-1; v_call: TRBV19; d_call: .; cdr3_nt: TGTGCCAGTAGTATCCGTGGGGATGAGCAGTTCTTC; cdr3_aa: CASSIRGDEQFF
clone_size: .; j_call: TRBJ1-2; v_call: TRBV28; d_call: .; cdr3_nt: TGTGCCAGCAGCCCCGGGGGGGCTAAACCTCACTATGGCTACACCTTC; cdr3_aa: CASSPGGAKPHYGYTF
clone_size: .; j_call: TRBJ2-7; v_call: TRBV24-1; d_call: .; cdr3_nt: TGTGCCACCAGTGAACCGGGCGAGCAGTACTTC; cdr3_aa: CATSEPGEQYF
clone_size: .; j_call: TRBJ2-7; v_call: TRBV6-5; d_call: TRBD2; cdr3_nt: TGTGCCAGCAGCCGACTAAGCGGGAGGAACTACGAGCAGTACTTC; cdr3_aa: CASSRLSGRNYEQYF
clone_size: .; j_call: TRBJ1-1; v_call: TRBV18; d_call: .; cdr3_nt: TGTGCCAGCTCACCCGTTGCATGGGGAAACACTGAAGCTTTCTTT; cdr3_aa: CASSPVAWGNTEAFF
clone_size: once; j_call: TRBJ1-2; v_call: TRBV28; d_call: .; cdr3_nt: TGTGCCAGCAGTTTATGGGGGGAATCCTATGGCTACACCTTC; cdr3_aa: CASSLWGESYGYTF
clone_size: .; j_call: TRBJ2-2; v_call: TRBV7-2; d_call: .; cdr3_nt: TGTGCCAGCAGCTTACCGGGGATGAACACCGGGGAGCTGTTTTTT; cdr3_aa: CASSLPGMNTGELFF
clone_size: few; j_call: TRBJ2-7; v_call: TRBV5-8; d_call: .; cdr3_nt: TGTGCCAGCAGCTTCCCTAGGGACCACTCCTACGAGCAGTACTTC; cdr3_aa: CASSFPRDHSYEQYF
clone_size: .; j_call: TRBJ2-2; v_call: TRBV9; d_call: TRBD2; cdr3_nt: TGTGCCAGCAGCTCTAGCGGGAAATGGCCCGGGGAGCTGTTTTTT; cdr3_aa: CASSSSGKWPGELFF